One sample yielded the 32 T cell receptor beta chains listed below, sequenced in a study of blood T cell repertoires in COVID-19. Only in-frame clones appear in the TCRdb table, and some are missing; sequencing was by immunoSEQ multiplex PCR. The sample has 60,000 to 80,000 clones; about 89% are singletons. Material for sequencing was peripheral blood. These receptors were taken from a man aged 60 to 69 with acute or convalescent COVID-19.

The chain joins TRBV5-1 to TRBJ2-2; TRBD1 matches 8 bases. V shed 0 bases and J 4 bases; nucleotides not matched to a gene: 8. The CDR3 totals 17 residues. Per germline, CDR1 SGHRS and CDR2 YFSETQ. DNA of the CDR3: TGCGCCAGCAGCTTGGCCGTTCCAGGGGGCAGCACCGGGGAGCTGTTTTTT. Its translation: CASSLAVPGGSTGELFF. Full variable domain (outside the CDR3, taken from reference TRBV5-1 and TRBJ2-2): KAGVTQTPRYLIKTRGQQVTLSCSPISGHRSVSWYQQTPGQGLQFLFEYFSETQRNKGNFPGRFSGRQFSNSRSEMNVSTLELGDSALYLCASSLAVPGGSTGELFFGEGSRLTVL.

This clone was recorded once. The V gene is TRBV27, the J gene TRBJ1-6; 9 nucleotides agree with TRBD1. V lost 4 bases, J lost 5 bases, and 3 bases stayed unmatched. There are 15 residues in the CDR3. CDR1 and CDR2 from the germline V gene are MNHEY and SMNVEV (reference sequence). CDR3: CASSSTGGDNSPLHF. In DNA form, the CDR3 reads TGTGCCAGCAGTTCGACAGGGGGTGATAATTCACCCCTCCACTTT.

The chain combines TRBV5-6 with TRBJ1-6; TRBD1 might be the D (6 bases). Between the trimmed V and J ends, which lost 6 bases and 7 bases, there was a span of 20 bases. Germline lookup yields CDR1 SGHDT and CDR2 YYEEEE. The CDR3 is made up of 16 amino acids. Here the CDR3 DNA reads TGTGCCAGCAACATTGAAACCGGGACAAGAAATTCACCCCTCCACTTT. Protein sequence: CASNIETGTRNSPLHF.

This CDR3 reads CASRALASRHNEQFF. The CDR3 DNA reads as TGTGCCAGCAGGGCACTAGCTTCACGCCACAATGAGCAGTTCTTC. The chain uses TRBV2 and TRBJ2-1, with D possibly matching TRBD2 (6 bases). CDR3 length: 15 residues. Germline V gives CDR1 SNHLY, CDR2 FYNNEI. V was cut by 6 bases and J by 5 bases, with 17 bases left in between.

This chain uses TRBV5-4 with TRBJ2-7, with 9 bases identical to TRBD1. Germline V lookup: CDR1 SGHNT, CDR2 YYREEE (reference sequence). The CDR3 length is 14 residues. With 0 bases clipped from V and 5 bases from J, the junction kept 3 bases outside the gene matches. The CDR3 DNA reads as TGTGCCAGCAGCTTGGGACAGGGGGTAAACGAGCAGTACTTC. Residues: CASSLGQGVNEQYF. Filled out from reference TRBV5-4 and TRBJ2-7, the complete variable domain reads ETGVTQSPTHLIKTRGQQVTLRCSSQSGHNTVSWYQQALGQGPQFIFQYYREEENGRGNFPPRFSGLQFPNYSSELNVNALELDDSALYLCASSLGQGVNEQYFGPGTRLTVT.

This chain uses TRBV6-5 with TRBJ2-7; 8 positions match TRBD1. CDR3 length equals 14 residues. V trimming: 4 bases; J trimming: 4 bases; junction bases outside the gene matches: 6. Germline values: CDR1 MNHEY, CDR2 SVGAGI. The CDR3 DNA reads as TGTGCCAGCAGTTCCGGGGACAGGACTTACGAGCAGTACTTC. Translating gives CASSSGDRTYEQYF.

The genes are TRBV5-8 and TRBJ2-7; 9 bases match TRBD1. This CDR3 contains 15 residues. CDR1 is SGHTS, CDR2 YDEGEE, per germline. V was clipped by 3 bases and J by 2 bases; unmatched bases: 6. CDR3 loop: CASSSPGTGPYEQYF. The CDR3 region has the DNA TGTGCCAGCAGCTCGCCCGGGACAGGGCCCTACGAGCAGTACTTC. Based on the CDR3 plus reference TRBV5-8 and TRBJ2-7, the full variable domain is EAGVTQSPTHLIKTRGQQATLRCSPISGHTSVYWYQQALGLGLQFLLWYDEGEERNRGNFPPRFSGRQFPNYSSELNVNALELEDSALYLCASSSPGTGPYEQYFGPGTRLTVT.

The V gene is TRBV15, the J gene TRBJ2-7; 8 nucleotides match TRBD2. Germline values: CDR1 LNHNV, CDR2 YYDKDF (reference sequence). The CDR3 totals 14 residues. Trimming cost V 3 bases and J 5 bases; bases outside gene matches: 6. The CDR3 DNA follows: TGTGCCACCAGCAGGCCGGGGGGGACCCACGAGCAGTACTTC. This translates into CATSRPGGTHEQYF.

This rearrangement joins TRBV2 to TRBJ1-6; 7 bases agree with TRBD1. The CDR3 runs 17 residues. Germline V gene sequence: CDR1 SNHLY, CDR2 FYNNEI. J was trimmed by 7 bases and V by 0 bases; bases with no gene match: 9. In DNA form, the CDR3 reads TGTGCCAGCAGTGAAGCACGCTCTACAGGGGCGAATTCACCCCTCCACTTT. Translation: CASSEARSTGANSPLHF.

The genes are TRBV6-5 and TRBJ2-2, with TRBD1 matching over 8 bases. CDR3 length: 15 residues. Trimming removed 5 bases from V and 2 bases from J; junction bases left unmatched: 4. The germline CDR1 and CDR2 sequences are MNHEY and SVGAGI. The CDR3, as DNA: TGTGCCAGCAGTAAGACAGGGGTCAACACCGGGGAGCTGTTTTTT. Translated, it gives CASSKTGVNTGELFF.

This rearrangement joins TRBV30 to TRBJ2-2, with D hard to call. Deletions cut 0 bases from V and 0 bases from J, with 8 bases between. Germline loops: CDR1 GTSNPN, CDR2 SVGIG (reference sequence). The CDR3 runs to 15 residues. The CDR3 nucleotides read TGTGCCTGGAGTGTACTTGTCGCGAACACCGGGGAGCTGTTTTTT. Amino acids: CAWSVLVANTGELFF.

This sequence joins TRBV5-1 and TRBJ1-6; a weak D match, TRBD1 (6 bases). CDR1 and CDR2 from the germline V gene are SGHRS and YFSETQ. The CDR3 extends over 15 amino acids. With 7 bases removed from V and 9 bases from J, the gap between germline ends came to 20 bases. This CDR3 is CASGREGDVSSPLHF. The CDR3 nucleotides read TGCGCCAGCGGTCGCGAGGGGGACGTAAGTTCACCCCTCCACTTT.

The CDR3 nucleotides read TGTGCCAGCACCTCAGGCACAATCGAGCAGTACTTC. This translates into CASTSGTIEQYF. The chain links TRBV28 to TRBJ2-7; no firm D call. This CDR3 has 12 amino acids. The V end was cut by 7 bases, the J end by 6 bases, with 13 bases between. Germline V gives CDR1 MDHEN, CDR2 SYDVKM.

V usage is TRBV14 and J usage is TRBJ1-2, with D unresolved. This CDR3 is built from 15 residues. The germline V gene has CDR1 SGHDN and CDR2 FVKESK. V lost 2 bases and J lost 7, with 17 bases in between. The CDR3 here is CASSQFRGPVSGYTF. In DNA form, the CDR3 reads TGTGCCAGCAGCCAATTCCGTGGTCCCGTGAGTGGCTACACCTTC.

The chain uses TRBV5-1 and TRBJ1-2; 8 nucleotides line up with TRBD1. Unmatched junction bases numbered 4, after V lost 3 bases and J lost 6 bases. Germline CDR1 is SGHRS and CDR2 is YFSETQ. The CDR3 extends over 13 amino acids. The CDR3 loop reads CASSSGGPDGYTF. The CDR3 nucleotides are TGCGCCAGCAGCTCAGGGGGCCCGGATGGCTACACCTTC.

A few counts support this clone. This rearrangement joins TRBV6-6 to TRBJ1-2; 8 bases are shared with TRBD1. The V gene end was trimmed by 7 bases and the J gene end by 2 bases; junction bases not matched to a gene: 12. Germline V gives CDR1 MNHNY, CDR2 SVGAGI (reference sequence). This CDR3 contains 16 residues. CDR3 loop: CASTKNPGQANYGYTF. For the CDR3, the DNA is TGTGCCAGCACCAAAAACCCGGGACAGGCCAACTATGGCTACACCTTC.

This chain links TRBV6-1 with TRBJ1-2; D unclear. The CDR3 sequence is 15 residues long. The germline CDR1 and CDR2 sequences are MNHNS and SASEGT. The ends were cut back, 2 bases at V and 4 bases at J, with 14 bases in the middle. The CDR3 coding sequence is TGTGCCAGCAGTGAATACGAGAAGATACGCTATGGCTACACCTTC. It encodes CASSEYEKIRYGYTF.

V is TRBV27 and J is TRBJ1-3, with 10 bases that match TRBD1. There are 16 residues in the CDR3. Looked up from germline, CDR1 is MNHEY and CDR2 is SMNVEV (reference sequence). V trimming: 8 bases; J trimming: 0 bases; junction bases outside the gene matches: 7. The CDR3 coding sequence is TGTGCCAGCGGAATGACAGGGGGCTACTCTGGAAACACCATATATTTT. Translated, it gives CASGMTGGYSGNTIYF.

V gene TRBV27 combines with J gene TRBJ1-1, with D maybe TRBD1 (6 bases). V lost 3 bases to trimming and J lost 7 bases, with 18 bases between them. The germline gives CDR1 MNHEY, CDR2 SMNVEV (reference sequence). The CDR3 totals 15 residues. The CDR3 reads CASSFAAGGGNEAFF. The CDR3 DNA is TGTGCCAGCAGTTTTGCGGCCGGGGGGGGCAATGAAGCTTTCTTT.

This clone has just a few counts. The chain joins TRBV30 to TRBJ2-7; 8 nucleotides align to TRBD1. The germline CDR1 and CDR2 sequences are GTSNPN and SVGIG (reference sequence). Losses at the gene ends were 3 bases for V and 5 bases for J; bases not matched to a gene: 6. The CDR3 has 13 amino acids. In DNA, the CDR3 is TGTGCCTGGAGCTGGACAGGGCTTAACGAGCAGTACTTC. Amino acid sequence: CAWSWTGLNEQYF. Full variable domain (outside the CDR3, taken from reference TRBV30 and TRBJ2-7): SQTIHQWPATLVQPVGSPLSLECTVEGTSNPNLYWYRQAAGRGLQLLFYSVGIGQISSEVPQNLSASRPQDRQFILSSKKLLLSDSGFYLCAWSWTGLNEQYFGPGTRLTVT.

V usage is TRBV14 and J usage is TRBJ1-1; D perhaps matches TRBD1 (6 bases). This CDR3 has 16 amino acids. Trimming took off 1 base at V and 6 bases at J, with 18 bases between the two ends. Germline CDR1 and CDR2: SGHDN and FVKESK. The CDR3 sequence: CASSQVGGRGDSEAFF. The CDR3 nucleotides read TGTGCCAGCAGCCAAGTAGGGGGACGTGGTGATTCTGAAGCTTTCTTT. The full variable domain, completed using reference TRBV14 and TRBJ1-1, is EAGVTQFPSHSVIEKGQTVTLRCDPISGHDNLYWYRRVMGKEIKFLLHFVKESKQDESGMPNNRFLAERTGGTYSTLKVQPAELEDSGVYFCASSQVGGRGDSEAFFGQGTRLTVV.

The V and J genes are TRBV20-1 and TRBJ2-1, with 8 bases that match TRBD2. Germline CDR1 and CDR2: DFQATT and SNEGSKA (reference sequence). The V and J ends lost 0 bases and 14 bases, in that order; junction bases with no gene match: 3. The CDR3 consists of 11 residues. The CDR3 DNA reads TGCAGTGCTAGAGACGGGAGGGCCGAGTTCTTC. Translated, it gives CSARDGRAEFF.

This sequence joins TRBV5-1 and TRBJ1-1; TRBD1 is a possible D gene (5 bases). The CDR3 is made up of 14 amino acids. V was pared by 1 base and J by 3 bases, with 10 bases between. Germline V gives CDR1 SGHRS, CDR2 YFSETQ. The CDR3 nucleotides read TGCGCCAGCAGCTTGAGTGGAGGGGACACTGAAGCTTTCTTT. Translating it yields CASSLSGGDTEAFF. Full variable domain (missing parts from reference TRBV5-1 and TRBJ1-1): KAGVTQTPRYLIKTRGQQVTLSCSPISGHRSVSWYQQTPGQGLQFLFEYFSETQRNKGNFPGRFSGRQFSNSRSEMNVSTLELGDSALYLCASSLSGGDTEAFFGQGTRLTVV.

This clone has only a few counts. The rearrangement joins TRBV28 to TRBJ1-5; D call uncertain. This CDR3 comprises 12 residues. V gave up 3 bases and J gave up 4 bases, with 4 bases separating them. Germline V gives CDR1 MDHEN, CDR2 SYDVKM. The CDR3 nucleotides are TGTGCCAGCAGTTTCCCGAATCAGCCCCAGCATTTT. Protein product: CASSFPNQPQHF. The full variable domain, completed using reference TRBV28 and TRBJ1-5, is DVKVTQSSRYLVKRTGEKVFLECVQDMDHENMFWYRQDPGLGLRLIYFSYDVKMKEKGDIPEGYSVSREKKERFSLILESASTNQTSMYLCASSFPNQPQHFGDGTRLSIL.

The chain couples TRBV15 to TRBJ1-2; D ambiguous. Germline CDR1 LNHNV, CDR2 YYDKDF (reference sequence). V lost 0 bases, J lost 2 bases, and 4 bases lay in between. This CDR3 has 13 amino acids. CDR3 residues: CATSRDGNYGYTF. The CDR3 DNA follows: TGTGCCACCAGCAGAGACGGGAACTATGGCTACACCTTC.

Worth noting for this clone: Additional DNA sequences in this sample encode the identical CDR3. The chain joins TRBV3-1 (or the pseudogene TRBV3-2) to TRBJ2-3; D call uncertain. Germline loops: CDR1 LGHDT, CDR2 YNNKEL (reference sequence). The ends were cut back, 3 bases at V and 1 base at J, with 11 bases in the middle. This CDR3 region has 15 residues. The CDR3 here is CASSQSGAGTDTQYF. The CDR3, as DNA: TGTGCCAGCAGCCAGTCGGGTGCGGGCACAGATACGCAGTATTTT.

V gene TRBV12-3 or TRBV12-4 combines with J gene TRBJ2-7, with a possible D match to TRBD1 (6 bases). The V gene lost 4 bases and the J gene lost 5 bases, with 12 bases spanning the gap. This CDR3 contains 13 residues. The CDR3 DNA reads TGTGCCAGCAGTTGGGGGCTCTCGGACGAGCAGTACTTC. Amino acids: CASSWGLSDEQYF.

This clone showed up just a few times. The chain uses TRBV11-2 and TRBJ1-2; 12 positions agree with TRBD1. CDR1 and CDR2 from the germline V gene are SGHAT and FQNNGV. The CDR3 is 16 amino acids. The V segment lost 5 bases and the J segment 4 bases; nucleotides outside the gene matches: 8. The CDR3 coding sequence is TGTGCCAGCAGCAATTTGGGACAGGGGGCAGCCTATGGCTACACCTTC. Protein sequence: CASSNLGQGAAYGYTF.

The chain is built from TRBV12-3 or TRBV12-4 and TRBJ2-3; 8 bases match TRBD2. V trimming: 1 base; J trimming: 10 bases; junction bases outside the gene matches: 1. The CDR3 contains 12 residues. In DNA, the CDR3 is TGTGCCAGCAGTTTAGGGACTAGCTCGCAGTATTTT. Translated, it gives CASSLGTSSQYF.

The chain employs TRBV5-6 and TRBJ2-7; 13 bases match TRBD2. Germline V gene sequence: CDR1 SGHDT, CDR2 YYEEEE. The trim removed 2 bases at V and 6 bases at J, leaving 5 bases unmatched. The CDR3 is 15 residues long. The CDR3, as DNA: TGTGCCAGCAGCTTTCGGACTAGCGGGAGAGGCGAGCAGTACTTC. This translates into CASSFRTSGRGEQYF. Full variable domain (remainder filled in from reference TRBV5-6 and TRBJ2-7): DAGVTQSPTHLIKTRGQQVTLRCSPKSGHDTVSWYQQALGQGPQFIFQYYEEEERQRGNFPDRFSGHQFPNYSSELNVNALLLGDSALYLCASSFRTSGRGEQYFGPGTRLTVT.

Only a few counts were recorded for this clone. The gene calls are TRBV7-6 and TRBJ1-1, with D possibly matching TRBD1 (6 bases). CDR1 and CDR2 from the germline V gene are SGHVS and FNYEAQ. V lost 1 base and J 4 bases, leaving 13 bases between the germline ends. The CDR3 sequence is 15 residues long. The CDR3 region has the DNA TGTGCCAGCAGCTTAGGCAAGGTAGGGGGCACTGAAGCTTTCTTT. Amino acid sequence: CASSLGKVGGTEAFF.

The DNA of the CDR3 is TGTGCCAGCAGCTCACAGGGCTATGGCTATGGCTACACCTTC. Residues: CASSSQGYGYGYTF. This rearrangement joins TRBV5-4 to TRBJ1-2, with a weak D call TRBD1 (6 bases). Germline CDR1 and CDR2: SGHNT and YYREEE (reference sequence). The CDR3 has 14 amino acids. Trimming took 3 bases from V and 4 from J, leaving 13 bases between them.